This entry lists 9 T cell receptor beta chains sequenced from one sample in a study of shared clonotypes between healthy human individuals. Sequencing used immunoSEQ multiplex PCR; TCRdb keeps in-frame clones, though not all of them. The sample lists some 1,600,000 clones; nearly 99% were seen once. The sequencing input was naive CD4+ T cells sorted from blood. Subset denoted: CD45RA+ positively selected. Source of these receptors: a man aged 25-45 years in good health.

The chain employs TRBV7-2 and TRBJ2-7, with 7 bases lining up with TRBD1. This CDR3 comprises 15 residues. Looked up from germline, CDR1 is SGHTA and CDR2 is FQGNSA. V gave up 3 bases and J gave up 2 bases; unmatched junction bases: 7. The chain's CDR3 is CASSFTHRGTYEQYF. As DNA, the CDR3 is TGTGCCAGCAGCTTTACCCACAGGGGAACCTACGAGCAGTACTTC.

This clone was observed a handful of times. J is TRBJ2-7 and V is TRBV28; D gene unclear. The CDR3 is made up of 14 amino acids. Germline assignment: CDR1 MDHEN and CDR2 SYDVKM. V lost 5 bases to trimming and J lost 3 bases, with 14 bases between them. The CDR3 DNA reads TGTGCCAGCAGTCCCCCGCAGGCTATCTACGAGCAGTACTTC. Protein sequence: CASSPPQAIYEQYF.

CDR3 loop: CASSERRLRQGYNEQFF. The DNA for the CDR3 is TGCGCCAGCAGTGAGCGAAGATTGAGACAGGGTTACAATGAGCAGTTCTTC. The chain uses TRBV10-1 and TRBJ2-1; 7 nucleotides align to TRBD1. V lost 2 bases and J lost 4; bases outside the gene matches: 11. The V gene's germline CDR1 is WNHNN and CDR2 SYGVQD (reference sequence). The CDR3 runs 17 residues.

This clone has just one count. CDR3: CASSERGDTQYF. The CDR3 DNA reads as TGTGCCAGCAGTGAAAGGGGGGATACGCAGTATTTT. The chain is built from TRBV2 and TRBJ2-3; tentative D call: TRBD1 (6 bases). From germline, CDR1 is SNHLY and CDR2 FYNNEI. Trimming stripped 2 bases from V and 6 bases from J, with 6 bases between. The CDR3 length is 12 residues.

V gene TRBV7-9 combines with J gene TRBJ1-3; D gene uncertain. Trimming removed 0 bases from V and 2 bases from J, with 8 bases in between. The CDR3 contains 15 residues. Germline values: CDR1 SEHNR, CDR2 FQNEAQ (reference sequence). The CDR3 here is CASSLATQTGNTIYF. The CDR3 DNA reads TGTGCCAGCAGCTTAGCAACACAAACTGGAAACACCATATATTTT. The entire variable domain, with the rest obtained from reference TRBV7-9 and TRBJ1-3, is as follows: DTGVSQNPRHKITKRGQNVTFRCDPISEHNRLYWYRQTLGQGPEFLTYFQNEAQLEKSRLLSDRFSAERPKGSFSTLEIQRTEQGDSAMYLCASSLATQTGNTIYFGEGSWLTVV.

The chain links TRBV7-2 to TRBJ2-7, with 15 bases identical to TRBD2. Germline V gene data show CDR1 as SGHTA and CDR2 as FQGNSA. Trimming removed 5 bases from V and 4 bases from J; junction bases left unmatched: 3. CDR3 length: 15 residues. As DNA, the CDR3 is TGTGCCAGCAGCCCCGGGACTAGCGGGAGGTACGAGCAGTACTTC. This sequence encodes CASSPGTSGRYEQYF.

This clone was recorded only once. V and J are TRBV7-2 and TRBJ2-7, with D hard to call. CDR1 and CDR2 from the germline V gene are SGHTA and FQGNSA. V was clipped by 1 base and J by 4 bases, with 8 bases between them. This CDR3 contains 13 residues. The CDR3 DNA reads TGTGCCAGCAGCTTAGGGGTCCAGTACGAGCAGTACTTC. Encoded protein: CASSLGVQYEQYF.

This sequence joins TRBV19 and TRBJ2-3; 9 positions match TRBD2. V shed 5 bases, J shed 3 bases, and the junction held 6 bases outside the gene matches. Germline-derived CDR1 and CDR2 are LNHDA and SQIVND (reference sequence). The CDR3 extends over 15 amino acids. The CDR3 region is CASSALAGRTDTQYF. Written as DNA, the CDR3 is TGTGCCAGTAGTGCTCTAGCGGGACGAACAGATACGCAGTATTTT.

The CDR3 here is CASSPPGQFTDTQYF. In nucleotides, the CDR3 is TGTGCCAGCAGCCCCCCAGGTCAGTTCACAGATACGCAGTATTTT. The V call is TRBV21-1, the J call TRBJ2-3; TRBD1, as called in the table, went unchecked against the DNA. TRBV21-1 is recorded as a pseudogene. This CDR3 has 15 amino acids.